The 25 T cell receptor beta chains reported below all come from one sample, sequenced in a study of blood T cells in healthy people across ages. Next came a second PCR, run for about 7 to 12 cycles, which used a sample-barcoded 5' primer along with a J-beta primer mix. Each CDR3 protein gets one entry after TCRdb re-called the 5' RACE reads with MiXCR. The table has fewer than 800,000 distinct CDR3 sequences, 45% to 50% seen once. The sequencing sample was made of blood. The receptors stem from a woman in her fifties or sixties in good health.

The J gene is TRBJ2-1, the V gene TRBV29-1, with 13 bases matching TRBD2. The CDR3 sequence is 19 residues long. Trimming removed 2 bases from V and 7 bases from J; junction bases left unmatched: 17. The V gene's germline CDR1 is SQVTM and CDR2 ANQGSEA. CDR3 sequence: CSVELTSGRATRGGNEQFF. The CDR3 DNA reads TGCAGCGTTGAACTTACTAGCGGGAGGGCCACGAGGGGAGGAAATGAGCAGTTCTTC.

The chain recombines TRBV20-1 with TRBJ2-1; TRBD2 matches at 16 bases. This CDR3 region has 17 residues. CDR1 is DFQATT and CDR2 is SNEGSKA in the germline V gene (reference sequence). V shed 5 bases, J shed 7 bases, and the junction held 11 bases outside the gene matches. CDR3 nucleotide sequence: TGCAGTGCTTCCCAGGCGGGACTAGCGGGGGGGTTAAATGAGCAGTTCTTC. Translated: CSASQAGLAGGLNEQFF.

The chain couples TRBV7-2 to TRBJ1-2; 8 bases agree with TRBD1. Germline CDR1 reads SGHTA; CDR2 reads FQGNSA. Trimming at V came to 1 base and at J to 8 bases, leaving 9 bases not matched to a gene. This CDR3 contains 15 residues. The CDR3 DNA sequence: TGTGCCAGCAGCTTAGGGGCCGACAGGGGTCGAGGCTACACCTTC. It specifies CASSLGADRGRGYTF.

This clonotype was detected a few times. The chain employs TRBV7-9 and TRBJ2-3, with D unclear. Germline V gene data show CDR1 as SEHNR and CDR2 as FQNEAQ (reference sequence). This CDR3 is built from 14 residues. Between the trimmed V and J ends, which lost 4 bases and 2 bases, there was a span of 10 bases. This CDR3 is CASSSVRPTDTQYF. CDR3 coding DNA: TGTGCCAGCAGCTCGGTCAGACCCACAGATACGCAGTATTTT.

The chain is built from TRBV6-2 or TRBV6-3 and TRBJ2-7; perhaps TRBD1 as D (7 bases). Trimming shortened V by 7 bases and J by 3 bases, and 31 bases separated the two germline ends. CDR1 and CDR2 from the germline V gene are MNHEY and SVGEGT. This CDR3 spans 19 amino acids. As DNA, the CDR3 is TGTGCCAGCAATCGTGATCGTCCGACAGGGTCAAGGCGGGACTACGAGCAGTACTTC. It is translated as CASNRDRPTGSRRDYEQYF.

This clonotype appeared a few times. V gene TRBV30 combines with J gene TRBJ2-4; TRBD1 is a possible D gene (6 bases). The J call may be faulty, since TRBJ2-7 better matches the DNA end. The CDR3 extends over 12 amino acids. Germline V gene data show CDR1 as GTSNPN and CDR2 as SVGIG (reference sequence). The CDR3 sequence: CAWSYRVHEQYF. In nucleotides, the CDR3 is TGTGCCTGGAGCTACAGGGTTCACGAGCAGTACTTC.

This clonotype has a handful of counts. This rearrangement joins TRBV6-5 to TRBJ2-1, with TRBD1 matching over 12 bases. The CDR3 is made up of 15 amino acids. Looked up from germline, CDR1 is MNHEY and CDR2 is SVGAGI. The J segment lost 14 bases and the V segment lost 2 bases, leaving 10 bases of the junction unmatched. CDR3 sequence reads: CASSYAPGQGASEFF. The CDR3 DNA follows: TGTGCCAGCAGTTACGCTCCGGGACAGGGGGCTTCAGAGTTCTTC.

The chain recombines TRBV27 with TRBJ1-5; unclear D gene. Germline V gene lookup returns CDR1 MNHEY and CDR2 SMNVEV (reference sequence). Trimming stripped 10 bases from V and 2 bases from J, with 6 bases between. The CDR3 is 11 residues long. CDR3 residues: CATLGNQPQHF. The CDR3, as DNA: TGTGCCACCCTCGGCAATCAGCCCCAGCATTTT.

This clonotype was counted once. The genes are TRBV10-3 and TRBJ2-3; D ambiguous. CDR1 is ENHRY, CDR2 SYGVKD, per germline. The CDR3 runs to 11 residues. Trimming took off 6 bases at V and 5 bases at J, with 6 bases between the two ends. CDR3 bases: TGTGCCATCAGATTCGGAGATACGCAGTATTTT. Protein sequence: CAIRFGDTQYF.

V gene TRBV20-1 combines with J gene TRBJ2-2, with 8 positions matching TRBD2. The V gene's germline CDR1 is DFQATT and CDR2 SNEGSKA (reference sequence). V lost 0 bases, J lost 0 bases, and 3 bases stayed unmatched. The CDR3 has 16 residues. The CDR3 protein is CSARDRRGANTGELFF. CDR3 nucleotides: TGCAGTGCTAGAGATCGGCGGGGGGCGAACACCGGGGAGCTGTTTTTT.

The chain employs TRBV7-9 and TRBJ1-1; a possible D gene is TRBD1 (5 bases). V was clipped by 6 bases and J by 5 bases, with 13 bases between them. CDR1 is SEHNR, CDR2 FQNEAQ, per germline (reference sequence). The CDR3 runs to 13 residues. The CDR3: CASSPWEGTEAFF. The CDR3 nucleotides are TGTGCCAGCAGTCCATGGGAGGGGACTGAAGCTTTCTTT.

This clonotype came up a few times. The chain couples TRBV19 to TRBJ2-7; 10 nucleotides match TRBD1. The CDR3 runs 14 residues. After removal of 5 bases from V and 4 bases from J, the junction contained 5 bases not matched to a gene. Per the germline V gene, CDR1 is LNHDA and CDR2 is SQIVND (reference sequence). The CDR3: CASSSGQGKYEQYF. The CDR3 region has the DNA TGTGCCAGTAGTTCGGGACAGGGGAAATACGAGCAGTACTTC.

Here the CDR3 reads CSAIKLAGSYEQYF. Here the CDR3 DNA reads TGCAGTGCCATCAAACTAGCGGGAAGCTACGAGCAGTACTTC. The V call is TRBV20-1, the J call TRBJ2-7, with 10 bases aligning to TRBD2. The germline CDR1 and CDR2 sequences are DFQATT and SNEGSKA (reference sequence). The CDR3 totals 14 residues. The V gene end was trimmed by 6 bases and the J gene end by 3 bases; junction bases not matched to a gene: 8.

In this sample, this clonotype turned up a few times. This sequence joins TRBV28 and TRBJ2-7; no reliable D call. There are 16 residues in the CDR3. Germline CDR1 reads MDHEN; CDR2 reads SYDVKM. The ends were cut back, 4 bases at V and 2 bases at J, with 18 bases in the middle. Written as DNA, the CDR3 is TGTGCCAGCAGTTCCCCCCCGTGGGGAACCACCTACGAGCAGTACTTC. As protein: CASSSPPWGTTYEQYF.

This clonotype came up a few times. The V gene is TRBV6-4, the J gene TRBJ2-3, with a tentative D call TRBD2 (5 bases). There are 14 residues in the CDR3. The V end was cut by 5 bases, the J end by 4 bases, with 13 bases between. Germline V gives CDR1 MRHNA, CDR2 SNTAGT. CDR3 region: CASSSEVASDTQYF. The CDR3 DNA is TGTGCCAGCAGTTCCGAGGTAGCGTCAGATACGCAGTATTTT.

This clonotype was found many times. The J gene is TRBJ2-2, the V gene TRBV12-3 or TRBV12-4; 8 bases match TRBD2. CDR3 length: 17 residues. V lost 3 bases to trimming and J lost 3 bases; unmatched junction nucleotides: 9. CDR3 amino acids: CASSFQREIWDTGELFF. For the CDR3, the DNA is TGTGCCAGCAGTTTCCAGCGGGAGATATGGGACACCGGGGAGCTGTTTTTT.

The V call is TRBV10-3, the J call TRBJ2-1, with TRBD1 as a possible D gene (5 bases). Germline CDR1 reads ENHRY; CDR2 reads SYGVKD. The CDR3 spans 14 residues. V gave up 0 bases and J gave up 7 bases, with 10 bases separating them. CDR3 nucleotides: TGTGCCATCAGTGAGTCGATAACAGGTAATGAGCAGTTCTTC. This encodes CAISESITGNEQFF.

This clonotype was recorded a few times. V is TRBV5-1 and J is TRBJ2-7, with 8 bases matching TRBD1. Unmatched junction bases numbered 10, after V lost 6 bases and J lost 2 bases. Germline V gene data show CDR1 as SGHRS and CDR2 as YFSETQ. The CDR3 is 15 amino acids. CDR3 nucleotides: TGCGCCAGCACAATCTCCACGACAGGGGCCTACGAGCAGTACTTC. Amino acid sequence: CASTISTTGAYEQYF.

The rearrangement joins TRBV2 to TRBJ2-1; D call uncertain. This CDR3 has 14 amino acids. Germline lookup yields CDR1 SNHLY and CDR2 FYNNEI. Between the trimmed V and J ends, which lost 2 bases and 7 bases, there was a span of 12 bases. CDR3 in amino acids: CASSEIASLNEQFF. The CDR3 DNA reads TGTGCCAGCAGTGAAATCGCTAGTCTTAATGAGCAGTTCTTC. Based on the CDR3 plus reference TRBV2 and TRBJ2-1, the full variable domain is EPEVTQTPSHQVTQMGQEVILRCVPISNHLYFYWYRQILGQKVEFLVSFYNNEISEKSEIFDDQFSVERPDGSNFTLKIRSTKLEDSAMYFCASSEIASLNEQFFGPGTRLTVL.

The table lists this clonotype with a few counts. The genes are TRBV7-2 and TRBJ2-4; TRBD1 might be the D (7 bases). This CDR3 is 14 amino acids long. V was pared by 3 bases and J by 7 bases, with 13 bases between. Germline lookup yields CDR1 SGHTA and CDR2 FQGNSA. CDR3 loop: CASSFRTGGNIQYF. CDR3 sequence (DNA): TGTGCCAGCAGCTTCCGGACAGGAGGGAACATTCAGTACTTC.

This clonotype ranks as medium-sized (0.01 to 0.1%). The gene calls are TRBV29-1 and TRBJ2-7; D is tentatively TRBD1 or TRBD2 (5 bases each). Germline V gene lookup returns CDR1 SQVTM and CDR2 ANQGSEA. The CDR3 extends over 13 amino acids. V was shortened by 6 bases and J by 0 bases, with 12 bases between the two germline ends. DNA of the CDR3: TGCAGCGTGCGGAAGGGACCCTCCTACGAGCAGTACTTC. As protein: CSVRKGPSYEQYF.

This clonotype appeared many times. This rearrangement joins TRBV4-2 to TRBJ2-1; D tentatively fits TRBD1 or TRBD2 (5 bases each). Germline V lookup: CDR1 LGHNA, CDR2 YNFKEQ. The CDR3 extends over 15 amino acids. V was pared by 1 base and J by 6 bases, with 13 bases between. The CDR3: CASSQGRDPINEQFF. For the CDR3, the DNA is TGTGCCAGCAGCCAAGGCCGGGACCCCATCAATGAGCAGTTCTTC.

The chain is built from TRBV5-5 and TRBJ2-4; D may be TRBD2 (5 bases). This CDR3 region has 13 residues. The V gene lost 4 bases and the J gene lost 5 bases, with 10 bases spanning the gap. CDR1 and CDR2 from the germline V gene are SGHKS and YYEKEE (reference sequence). The CDR3 DNA follows: TGTGCCAGCAGCCTGCCCGGGGAAAACATTCAGTACTTC. It is translated as CASSLPGENIQYF.

The J gene is TRBJ2-3, the V gene TRBV20-1; 11 bases align to TRBD1. CDR3 length: 19 residues. V was clipped by 2 bases and J by 4 bases; unmatched bases: 17. Germline-derived CDR1 and CDR2 are DFQATT and SNEGSKA (reference sequence). The CDR3 reads CSARPPQGQGEDGADTQYF. CDR3 nucleotides: TGCAGTGCTAGACCCCCCCAGGGACAGGGGGAGGATGGCGCAGATACGCAGTATTTT.

The chain combines TRBV20-1 with TRBJ2-1; 10 bases are shared with TRBD2. The CDR3 is made up of 14 amino acids. V lost 4 bases to trimming and J lost 7 bases; unmatched junction nucleotides: 7. Germline lookup yields CDR1 DFQATT and CDR2 SNEGSKA (reference sequence). The CDR3 region has the DNA TGCAGTGCTACTCCGTGGACTAGCGGAAATGAGCAGTTCTTC. Its translation is CSATPWTSGNEQFF.